This T cell receptor (beta chain) is from a study of human T cells and chemical hapten exposure. Time point meaning: patch test 1, 2 weeks after DPC sensitization. Treatment here: therapeutic diphenylcyclopropenone sensitization with weekly scalp DPC. Staff drew blood before applying each patch test. The study extracted total RNA from unfractionated whole blood. This CDR3 has 12 residues. The V and J ends lost 5 bases and 2 bases respectively, with 5 bases between them. Germline V gene data show CDR1 as MNHNY and CDR2 as SVGAGI (reference sequence). Each CDR3 protein gets one entry after TCRdb re-called the RACE reads with MiXCR. The table includes 150,000 or so distinct CDR3 sequences, roughly 14% detected once.

Material: whole blood, obtained in connection with sensitization to the hapten diphenylcyclopropenone (DPC). The TCR sequence derives from a woman in her thirties with alopecia areata. Some clones in this sample may be carry-over from other donors' samples. The chain recombines TRBV6-6 with TRBJ2-3, with no clear D. CDR3 coding DNA: TGTGCCAGCAGTCATATCACAGATACGCAGTATTTT. Translating it yields CASSHITDTQYF.